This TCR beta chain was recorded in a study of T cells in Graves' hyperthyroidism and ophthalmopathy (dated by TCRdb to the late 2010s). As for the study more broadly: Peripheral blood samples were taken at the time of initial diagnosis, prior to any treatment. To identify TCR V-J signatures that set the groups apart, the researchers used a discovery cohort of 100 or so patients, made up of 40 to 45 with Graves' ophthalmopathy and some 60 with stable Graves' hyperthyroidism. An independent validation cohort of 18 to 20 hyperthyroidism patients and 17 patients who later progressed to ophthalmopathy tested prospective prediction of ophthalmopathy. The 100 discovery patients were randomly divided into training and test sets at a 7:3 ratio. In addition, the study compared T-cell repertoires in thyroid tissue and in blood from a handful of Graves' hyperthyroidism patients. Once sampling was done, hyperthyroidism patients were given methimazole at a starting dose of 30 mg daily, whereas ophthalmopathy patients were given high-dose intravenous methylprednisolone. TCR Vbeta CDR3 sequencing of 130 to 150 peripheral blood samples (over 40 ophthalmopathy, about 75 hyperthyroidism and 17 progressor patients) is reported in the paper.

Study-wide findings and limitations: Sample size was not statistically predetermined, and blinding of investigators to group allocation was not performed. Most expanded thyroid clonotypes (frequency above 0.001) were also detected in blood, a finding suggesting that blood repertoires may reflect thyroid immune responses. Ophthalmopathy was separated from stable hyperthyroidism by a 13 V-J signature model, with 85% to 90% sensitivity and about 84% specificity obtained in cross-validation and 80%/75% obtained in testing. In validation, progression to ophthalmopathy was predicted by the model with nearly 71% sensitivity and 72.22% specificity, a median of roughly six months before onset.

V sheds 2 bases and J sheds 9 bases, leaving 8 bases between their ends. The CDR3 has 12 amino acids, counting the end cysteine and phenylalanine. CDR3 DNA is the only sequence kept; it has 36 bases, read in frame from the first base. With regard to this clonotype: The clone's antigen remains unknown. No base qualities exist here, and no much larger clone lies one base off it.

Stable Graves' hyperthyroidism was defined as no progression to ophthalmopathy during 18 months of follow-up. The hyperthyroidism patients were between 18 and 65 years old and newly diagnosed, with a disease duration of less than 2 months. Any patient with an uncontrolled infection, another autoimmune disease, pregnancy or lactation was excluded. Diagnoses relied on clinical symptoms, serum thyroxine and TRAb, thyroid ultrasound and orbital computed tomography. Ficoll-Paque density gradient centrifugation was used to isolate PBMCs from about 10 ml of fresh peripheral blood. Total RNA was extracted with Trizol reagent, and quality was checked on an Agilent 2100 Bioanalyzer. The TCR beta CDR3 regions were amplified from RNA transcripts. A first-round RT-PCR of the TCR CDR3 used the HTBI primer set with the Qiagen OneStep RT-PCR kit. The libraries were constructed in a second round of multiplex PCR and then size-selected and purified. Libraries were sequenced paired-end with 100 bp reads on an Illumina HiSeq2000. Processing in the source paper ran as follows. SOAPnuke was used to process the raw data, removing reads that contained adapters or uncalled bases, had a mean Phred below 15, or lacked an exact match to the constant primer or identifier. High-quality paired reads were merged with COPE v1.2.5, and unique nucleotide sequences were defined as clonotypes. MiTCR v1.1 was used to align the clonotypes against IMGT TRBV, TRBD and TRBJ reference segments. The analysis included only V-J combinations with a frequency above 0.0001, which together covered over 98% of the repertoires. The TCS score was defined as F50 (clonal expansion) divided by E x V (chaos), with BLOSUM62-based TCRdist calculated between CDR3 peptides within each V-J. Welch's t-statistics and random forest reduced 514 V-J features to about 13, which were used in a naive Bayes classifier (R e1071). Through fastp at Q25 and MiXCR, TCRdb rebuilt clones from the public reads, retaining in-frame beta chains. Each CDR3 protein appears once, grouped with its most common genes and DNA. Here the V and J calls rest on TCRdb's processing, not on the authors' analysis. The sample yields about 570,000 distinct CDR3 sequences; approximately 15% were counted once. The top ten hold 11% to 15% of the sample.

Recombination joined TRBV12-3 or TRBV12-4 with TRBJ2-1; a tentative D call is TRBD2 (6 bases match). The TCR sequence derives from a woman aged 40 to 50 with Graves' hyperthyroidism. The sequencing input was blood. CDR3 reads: CASSLMGGEQFF. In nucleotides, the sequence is TGTGCCAGCAGTTTAATGGGGGGTGAGCAGTTCTTC.